Listed here are 6 T cell receptor beta chains from one sample, sequenced in a study of blood T cell repertoires in COVID-19. Profiling relied on immunoSEQ multiplex PCR, and the TCRdb table lists in-frame clones only, not all of them. The sample has roughly 340,000 clones, around 87% seen once; the top ten hold approximately 1.9%. Sequencing was carried out using PBMCs or T cells enriched from blood (not recorded which). The receptors stem from a man aged 35-49 years in a cohort exposed to, infected with or recovered from COVID-19 (not recorded which).

The chain employs TRBV24-1 and TRBJ2-1, with 10 bases fitting TRBD1. The V segment lost 4 bases and the J segment 6 bases; nucleotides outside the gene matches: 8. CDR1 and CDR2 from the germline V gene are KGHDR and SFDVKD. The CDR3 totals 16 residues. The CDR3 reads CATSEGVTGGLNEQFF. The CDR3 DNA reads TGTGCCACCAGTGAGGGGGTGACAGGGGGCCTCAATGAGCAGTTCTTC.

The chain is built from TRBV4-1 and TRBJ1-4, with TRBD1 matching 8 bases. Per the germline V gene, CDR1 is MGHRA and CDR2 is YSYEKL. V dropped 0 bases and J dropped 8; count of bases not matched to a gene: 5. The CDR3 has 15 amino acids. The CDR3 loop reads CASSQDGTGWEKLFF. The CDR3 DNA sequence: TGCGCCAGCAGCCAAGATGGGACAGGATGGGAAAAACTGTTTTTT.

The chain carries TRBV5-1 and TRBJ2-3, with D tentatively TRBD2 (6 bases). The germline CDR1 and CDR2 sequences are SGHRS and YFSETQ. The CDR3 has 15 residues. The V end was cut by 0 bases, the J end by 2 bases, with 10 bases between. The CDR3 coding sequence is TGCGCCAGCAGCTTGGTAGCGGAATACACAGATACGCAGTATTTT. It translates to CASSLVAEYTDTQYF.

This chain joins TRBV27 and TRBJ1-3; no firm D call. The CDR3 has 15 residues. The V end was cut by 6 bases, the J end by 0 bases, with 12 bases between. Germline-derived CDR1 and CDR2 are MNHEY and SMNVEV (reference sequence). CDR3 in amino acids: CASSPRLLSGNTIYF. The CDR3 bases are TGTGCCAGCAGCCCCAGGCTTCTCTCTGGAAACACCATATATTTT.

The CDR3 coding sequence is TGTGCCAGCAGAAGGACTACATGGGATGAGCAGTTCTTC. Translating it yields CASRRTTWDEQFF. The V and J genes are TRBV27 and TRBJ2-1, with D maybe TRBD2 (6 bases). The CDR3 contains 13 residues. Trimming removed 6 bases from V and 8 bases from J, with 14 bases in between. The germline gives CDR1 MNHEY, CDR2 SMNVEV (reference sequence).

The chain couples TRBV21-1 to TRBJ1-5; the DNA was not used to check the table's D call, TRBD1. TRBV21-1 counts as a pseudogene. CDR3 length: 19 residues. The DNA for the CDR3 is TGTGCCAGCAGCGACAAGACGGGTCGAGGGGGCGGCGGCAATCAGCCCCAGCATTTT. This codes for CASSDKTGRGGGGNQPQHF.